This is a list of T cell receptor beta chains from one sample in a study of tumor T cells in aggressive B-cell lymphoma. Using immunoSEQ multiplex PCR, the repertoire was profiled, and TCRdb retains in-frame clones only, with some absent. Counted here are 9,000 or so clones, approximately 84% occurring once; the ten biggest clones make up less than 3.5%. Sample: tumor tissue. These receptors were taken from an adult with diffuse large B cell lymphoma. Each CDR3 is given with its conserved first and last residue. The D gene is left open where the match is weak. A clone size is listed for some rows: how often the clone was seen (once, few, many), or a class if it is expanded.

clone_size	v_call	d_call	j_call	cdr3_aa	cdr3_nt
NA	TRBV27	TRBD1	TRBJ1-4	CASRDRERPNEKLFF	TGTGCCAGCAGGGACAGGGAAAGGCCTAATGAAAAACTGTTTTTT
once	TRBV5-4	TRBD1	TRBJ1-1	CASSRDRVEHTEAFF	TGTGCCAGCAGCAGAGACAGGGTTGAGCACACTGAAGCTTTCTTT
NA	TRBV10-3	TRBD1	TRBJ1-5	CAISESWTGGNQPQHF	TGTGCCATCAGTGAGTCTTGGACAGGGGGCAATCAGCCCCAGCATTTT
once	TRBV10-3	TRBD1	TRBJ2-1	CAIKGGTGGNEQFF	TGTGCCATCAAAGGTGGGACAGGGGGGAATGAGCAGTTCTTC
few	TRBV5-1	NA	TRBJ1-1	CASSPAAGSGGTEAFF	TGCGCCAGCAGCCCGGCGGCAGGATCGGGAGGCACTGAAGCTTTCTTT
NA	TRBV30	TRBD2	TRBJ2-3	CARSGGGKDTQYF	TGTGCCCGTAGCGGGGGGGGCAAAGATACGCAGTATTTT
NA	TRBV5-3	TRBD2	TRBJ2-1	CARSFPASGGGNEQFF	TGTGCCAGAAGCTTTCCCGCTAGCGGGGGGGGCAATGAGCAGTTCTTC
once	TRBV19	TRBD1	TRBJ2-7	CASSTPNRDSPYEQYF	TGTGCCAGTAGTACCCCGAACCGGGACAGCCCCTACGAGCAGTACTTC
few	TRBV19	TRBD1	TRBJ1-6	CASSPGQGGSSYNSPLHF	TGTGCCAGTAGTCCTGGACAGGGTGGAAGCTCCTATAATTCACCCCTCCACTTT
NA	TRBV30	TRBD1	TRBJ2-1	CAWREDRGRGNEQFF	TGTGCCTGGAGAGAAGACAGGGGGCGGGGCAATGAGCAGTTCTTC
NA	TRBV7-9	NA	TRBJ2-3	CASSLVHRVTDTQYF	TGTGCCAGCAGCTTAGTGCACAGGGTAACAGATACGCAGTATTTT
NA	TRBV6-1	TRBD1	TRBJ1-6	CASSEASGTAYNSPLHF	TGTGCCAGCAGTGAAGCCTCCGGGACAGCCTATAATTCACCCCTCCACTTT
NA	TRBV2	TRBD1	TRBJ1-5	CASSGQGAIQPQHF	TGTGCCAGCAGTGGACAGGGGGCGATTCAGCCCCAGCATTTT
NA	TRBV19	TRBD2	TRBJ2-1	CASRTTSGAFNEQFF	TGTGCCAGTAGAACCACTAGCGGGGCTTTCAATGAGCAGTTCTTC
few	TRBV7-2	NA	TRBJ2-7	CASSLVFVQYF	TGTGCCAGCAGCTTAGTCTTTGTGCAGTACTTC
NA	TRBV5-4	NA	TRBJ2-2	CASSQTNPSTGELFF	TGTGCCAGCAGCCAAACGAATCCTAGCACCGGGGAGCTGTTTTTT
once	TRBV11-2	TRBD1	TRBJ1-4	CASSPWTGANEKLFF	TGTGCCAGCAGCCCATGGACAGGGGCTAATGAAAAACTGTTTTTT
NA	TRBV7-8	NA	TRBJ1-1	CASSRRLYGRTEAFF	TGTGCCAGCAGCCGCCGGTTGTATGGGCGCACTGAAGCTTTCTTT
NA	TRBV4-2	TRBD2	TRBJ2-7	CASSQDAGTSAPVEYF	TGTGCCAGCAGCCAAGACGCCGGGACTAGCGCCCCGGTCGAGTACTTC
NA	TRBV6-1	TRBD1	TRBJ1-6	CASSGDSRVYNSPLHF	TGTGCCAGCAGTGGGGACAGTAGAGTTTATAATTCACCCCTCCACTTT
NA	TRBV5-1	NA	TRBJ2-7	CASSQFSYEQYF	TGCGCCAGCAGCCAATTCTCCTACGAGCAGTACTTC
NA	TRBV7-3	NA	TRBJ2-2	CASSPGTTTGELFF	TGTGCCAGCAGCCCCGGGACAACGACCGGGGAGCTGTTTTTT
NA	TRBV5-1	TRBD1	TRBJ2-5	CASSQGDSQETQYF	TGCGCCAGCAGCCAAGGGGACAGTCAAGAGACCCAGTACTTC
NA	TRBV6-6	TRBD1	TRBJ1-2	CASRTTGGDGYTF	TGTGCCAGCAGGACAACAGGGGGGGATGGCTACACCTTC
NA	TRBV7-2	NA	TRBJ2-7	CASTSFFSYEQYF	TGTGCCAGCACTAGCTTTTTCTCCTACGAGCAGTACTTC
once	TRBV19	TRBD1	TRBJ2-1	CASSEMTGVWNEQFF	TGTGCCAGTAGTGAGATGACAGGGGTTTGGAATGAGCAGTTCTTC
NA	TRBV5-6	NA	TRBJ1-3	CASSRGRRGEGNTIYF	TGTGCCAGCAGCCGGGGTCGGAGGGGTGAAGGAAACACCATATATTTT
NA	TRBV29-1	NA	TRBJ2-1	CSAFSYNEQFF	TGCAGCGCCTTTTCCTACAATGAGCAGTTCTTC
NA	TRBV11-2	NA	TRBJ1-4	CASSHGQITNEKLFF	TGTGCCAGCAGCCACGGACAGATAACTAATGAAAAACTGTTTTTT
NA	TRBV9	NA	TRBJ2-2	CASSWGGRGTGELFF	TGTGCCAGCAGCTGGGGGGGGCGCGGTACCGGGGAGCTGTTTTTT
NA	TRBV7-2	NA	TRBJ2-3	CASSSTGSTDTQYF	TGTGCCAGCAGCTCGACAGGAAGCACAGATACGCAGTATTTT
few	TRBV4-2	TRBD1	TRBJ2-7	CASSQDVTGGYEQYF	TGTGCCAGCAGCCAAGATGTAACAGGGGGCTACGAGCAGTACTTC
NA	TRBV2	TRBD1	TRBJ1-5	CASSEWTDRGQPQHF	TGTGCCAGCAGCGAATGGACAGACAGGGGTCAGCCCCAGCATTTT
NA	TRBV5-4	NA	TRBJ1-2	CASSLEGRGGYTF	TGTGCCAGCAGCTTGGAGGGTAGGGGAGGCTACACCTTC
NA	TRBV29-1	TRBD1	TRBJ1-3	CSVEFGTVGNTIYF	TGCAGCGTTGAATTCGGGACAGTCGGAAACACCATATATTTT
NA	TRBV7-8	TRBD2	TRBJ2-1	CASSLWGLARDEQFF	TGTGCCAGCAGCTTATGGGGACTAGCACGGGATGAGCAGTTCTTC
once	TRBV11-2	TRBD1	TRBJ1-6	CASSLTGTALNSPLHF	TGTGCCAGCAGCTTAACCGGGACAGCACTTAATTCACCCCTCCACTTT
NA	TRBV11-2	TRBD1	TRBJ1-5	CASSRQGSNQPQHF	TGTGCCAGCAGCCGACAGGGATCCAATCAGCCCCAGCATTTT
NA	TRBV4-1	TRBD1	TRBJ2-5	CASSLWTGTQETQYF	TGCGCCAGCAGCCTGTGGACAGGGACACAAGAGACCCAGTACTTC